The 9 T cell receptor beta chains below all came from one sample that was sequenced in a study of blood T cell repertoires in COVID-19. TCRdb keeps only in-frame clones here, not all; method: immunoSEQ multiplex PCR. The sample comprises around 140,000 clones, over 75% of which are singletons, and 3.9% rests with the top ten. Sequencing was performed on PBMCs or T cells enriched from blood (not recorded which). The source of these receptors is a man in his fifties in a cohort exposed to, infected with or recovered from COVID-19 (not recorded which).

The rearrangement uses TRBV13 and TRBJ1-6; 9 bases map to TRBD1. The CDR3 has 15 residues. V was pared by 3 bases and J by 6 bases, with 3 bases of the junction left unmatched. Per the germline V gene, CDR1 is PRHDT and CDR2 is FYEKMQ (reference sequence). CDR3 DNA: TGTGCCAGCAGCTTTAGGGGACAGGGTAATTCACCCCTCCACTTT. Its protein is CASSFRGQGNSPLHF.

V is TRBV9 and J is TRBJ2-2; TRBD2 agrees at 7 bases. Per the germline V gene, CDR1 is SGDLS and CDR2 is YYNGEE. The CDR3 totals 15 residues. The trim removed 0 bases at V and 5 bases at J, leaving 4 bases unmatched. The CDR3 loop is CASSVAGGLTGELFF. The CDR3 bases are TGTGCCAGCAGCGTAGCGGGAGGTTTGACCGGGGAGCTGTTTTTT.

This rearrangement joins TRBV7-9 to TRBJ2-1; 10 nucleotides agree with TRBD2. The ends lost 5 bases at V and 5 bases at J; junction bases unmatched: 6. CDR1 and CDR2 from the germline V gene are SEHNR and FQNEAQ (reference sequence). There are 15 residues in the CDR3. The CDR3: CASSLPGLANNEQFF. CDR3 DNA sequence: TGTGCCAGCAGCCTACCGGGACTAGCGAACAATGAGCAGTTCTTC.

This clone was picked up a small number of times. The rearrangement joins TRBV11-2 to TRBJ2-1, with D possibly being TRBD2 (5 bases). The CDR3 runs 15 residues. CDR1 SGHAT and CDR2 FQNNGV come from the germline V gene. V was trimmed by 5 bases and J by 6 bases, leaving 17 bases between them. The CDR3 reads CASSPLSLASNEQFF. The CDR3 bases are TGTGCCAGCAGCCCACTCTCGCTAGCCAGCAATGAGCAGTTCTTC.

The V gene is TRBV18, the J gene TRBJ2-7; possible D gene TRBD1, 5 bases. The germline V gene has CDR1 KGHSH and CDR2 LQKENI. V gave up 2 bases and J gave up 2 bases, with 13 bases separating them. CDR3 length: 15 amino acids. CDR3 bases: TGTGCCAGCTCACCAACGCAGGGTGTGACCTACGAGCAGTACTTC. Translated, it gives CASSPTQGVTYEQYF.

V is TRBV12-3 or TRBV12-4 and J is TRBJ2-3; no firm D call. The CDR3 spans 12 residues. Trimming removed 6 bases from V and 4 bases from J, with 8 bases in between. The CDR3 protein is CASRLPSDTQYF. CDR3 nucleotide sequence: TGTGCCAGCAGACTGCCCTCAGATACGCAGTATTTT.

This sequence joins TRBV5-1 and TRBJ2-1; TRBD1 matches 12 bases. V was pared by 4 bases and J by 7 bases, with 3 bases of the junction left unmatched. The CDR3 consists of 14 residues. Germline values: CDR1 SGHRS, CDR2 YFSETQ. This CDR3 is CASSTGQGANEQFF. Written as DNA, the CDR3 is TGCGCCAGCAGCACGGGACAGGGGGCGAATGAGCAGTTCTTC.

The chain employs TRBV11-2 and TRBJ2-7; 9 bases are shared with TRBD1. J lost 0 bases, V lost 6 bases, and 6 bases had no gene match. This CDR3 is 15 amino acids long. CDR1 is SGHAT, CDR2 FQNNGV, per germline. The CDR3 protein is CASRSGQGNSYEQYF. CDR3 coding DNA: TGTGCCAGCAGATCGGGACAGGGCAACTCCTACGAGCAGTACTTC.

This chain's CDR3 is CASSSGLDRDGYTF. The CDR3 DNA reads TGTGCCAGCAGCTCCGGCTTGGACAGGGACGGCTACACCTTC. This sequence joins TRBV7-2 and TRBJ1-2, with 8 bases identical to TRBD1. The germline CDR1 and CDR2 sequences are SGHTA and FQGNSA. V was pared by 4 bases and J by 8 bases, with 9 bases of the junction left unmatched. The CDR3 totals 14 residues.